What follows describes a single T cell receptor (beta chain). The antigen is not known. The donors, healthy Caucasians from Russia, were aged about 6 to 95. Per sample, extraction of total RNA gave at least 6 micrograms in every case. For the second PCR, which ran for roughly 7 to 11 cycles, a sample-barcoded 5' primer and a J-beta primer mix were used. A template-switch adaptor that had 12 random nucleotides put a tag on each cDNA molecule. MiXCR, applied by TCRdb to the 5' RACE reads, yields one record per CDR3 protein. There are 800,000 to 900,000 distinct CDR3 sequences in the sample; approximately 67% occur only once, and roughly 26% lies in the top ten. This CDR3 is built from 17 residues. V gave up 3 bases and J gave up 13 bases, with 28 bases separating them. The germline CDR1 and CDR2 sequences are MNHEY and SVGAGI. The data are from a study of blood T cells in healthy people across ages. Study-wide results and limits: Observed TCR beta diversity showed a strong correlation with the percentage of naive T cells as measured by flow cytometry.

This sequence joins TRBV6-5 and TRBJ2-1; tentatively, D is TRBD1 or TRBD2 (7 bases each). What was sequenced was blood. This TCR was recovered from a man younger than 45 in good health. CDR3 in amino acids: CASSYEPQGRGRETQFF. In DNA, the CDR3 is TGTGCCAGCAGTTATGAACCACAGGGGAGGGGAAGAGAGACCCAGTTCTTC.